This TCR beta chain was identified during a study of blood T cell repertoires in COVID-19. Clinical history reported by participants formed the basis on which cohorts were assigned. Recovered participants had two consecutive negative NP/OP PCR tests, healthcare professional clearance, or symptom resolution. Authors' data handling: Nucleated cell counts were estimated from reference gene primer amplification. Generated by immunoSEQ multiplex PCR, the TCRdb table keeps only in-frame clones and is missing some. The V and J calls and clone size were taken over from that table, and D and trimming were inferred from the DNA. The profile shows around 300,000 clones, approximately 88% of them singletons. The TCR comes from a woman in her forties who had recovered from COVID-19. The sequenced sample consisted of PBMCs or T cells enriched from blood (not recorded which).

The CDR3 loop is CASRPRAGDGGEQYF. The CDR3 DNA follows: TGTGCCAGCAGACCCAGGGCGGGAGACGGGGGCGAGCAGTACTTC. The V gene is TRBV2, the J gene TRBJ2-7, with 7 nucleotides matching TRBD2. V lost 6 bases, J lost 6 bases, and 14 bases stayed unmatched. Germline lookup yields CDR1 SNHLY and CDR2 FYNNEI. The CDR3 runs 15 residues.